This entry is about one T cell receptor (beta chain). V gave up 5 bases and J gave up 6 bases; unmatched junction bases: 5. CDR1 and CDR2 (germline): SEHNR, FQNEAQ (reference sequence). The length of the CDR3 is 14 residues. As processed by the authors: Amplified reference gene primers provided the basis for estimating nucleated cell counts. Sequencing used immunoSEQ multiplex PCR; TCRdb keeps in-frame clones, though not all of them. V and J calls and clone size are those listed in that table; D and trimming were worked out from the DNA. The sample lists about 14,000 clones, about 73% occurring once. The data originate from a study of blood T cell repertoires in COVID-19. Study information: In each case, the material was cDNA or gDNA derived from T cells, B-cell-depleted T cells, or PBMCs.

This chain links TRBV7-9 with TRBJ2-7; 12 bases map to TRBD1. The clonotype was recovered from a boy between 2 and 10 years old with active or convalescent COVID-19. Specimen: peripheral blood. In DNA, the CDR3 is TGTGCCAGCAGCCTGGGACAGGGGGCTTTCGAGCAGTACTTC. Translated: CASSLGQGAFEQYF. Filled out from reference TRBV7-9 and TRBJ2-7, the complete variable domain reads DTGVSQNPRHKITKRGQNVTFRCDPISEHNRLYWYRQTLGQGPEFLTYFQNEAQLEKSRLLSDRFSAERPKGSFSTLEIQRTEQGDSAMYLCASSLGQGAFEQYFGPGTRLTVT.